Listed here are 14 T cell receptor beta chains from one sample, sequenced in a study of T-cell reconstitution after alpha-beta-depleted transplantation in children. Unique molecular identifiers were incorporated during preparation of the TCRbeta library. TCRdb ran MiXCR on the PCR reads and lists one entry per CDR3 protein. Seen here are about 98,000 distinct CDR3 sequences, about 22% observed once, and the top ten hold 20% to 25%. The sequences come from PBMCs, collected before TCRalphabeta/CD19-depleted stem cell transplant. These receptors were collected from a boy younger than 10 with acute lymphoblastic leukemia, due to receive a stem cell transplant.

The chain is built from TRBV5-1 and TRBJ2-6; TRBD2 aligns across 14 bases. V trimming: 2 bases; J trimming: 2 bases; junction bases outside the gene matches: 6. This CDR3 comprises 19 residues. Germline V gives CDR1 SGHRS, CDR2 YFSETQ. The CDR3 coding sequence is TGCGCCAGCAGCTTTTGGGGACTAGCGGGAGTAACTGGGGCCAACGTCCTGACTTTC. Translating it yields CASSFWGLAGVTGANVLTF. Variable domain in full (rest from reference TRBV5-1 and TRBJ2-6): KAGVTQTPRYLIKTRGQQVTLSCSPISGHRSVSWYQQTPGQGLQFLFEYFSETQRNKGNFPGRFSGRQFSNSRSEMNVSTLELGDSALYLCASSFWGLAGVTGANVLTFGAGSRLTVL.

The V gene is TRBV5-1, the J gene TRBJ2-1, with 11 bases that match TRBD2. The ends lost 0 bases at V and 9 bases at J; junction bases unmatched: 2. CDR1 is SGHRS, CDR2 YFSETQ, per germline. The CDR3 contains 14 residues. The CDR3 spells CASSLAGTSGEQFF. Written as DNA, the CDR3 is TGCGCCAGCAGCTTGGCCGGGACTAGCGGTGAGCAGTTCTTC.

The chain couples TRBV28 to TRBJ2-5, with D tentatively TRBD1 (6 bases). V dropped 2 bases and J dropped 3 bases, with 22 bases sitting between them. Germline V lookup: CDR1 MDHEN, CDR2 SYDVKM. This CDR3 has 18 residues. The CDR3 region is CASSLSLAGVGLKETQYF. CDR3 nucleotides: TGTGCCAGCAGTTTAAGTCTCGCAGGGGTAGGTCTTAAAGAGACCCAGTACTTC.

The CDR3 sequence is CASTKQGNAYTGELFF. The CDR3 DNA reads TGTGCCAGCACCAAACAGGGGAATGCTTACACCGGGGAGCTGTTTTTT. This chain uses TRBV7-8 with TRBJ2-2, with 7 bases lining up with TRBD1. The CDR3 is 16 amino acids. The germline CDR1 and CDR2 sequences are SGHVS and FQNEAQ. The V gene end was trimmed by 7 bases and the J gene end by 3 bases; junction bases not matched to a gene: 11.

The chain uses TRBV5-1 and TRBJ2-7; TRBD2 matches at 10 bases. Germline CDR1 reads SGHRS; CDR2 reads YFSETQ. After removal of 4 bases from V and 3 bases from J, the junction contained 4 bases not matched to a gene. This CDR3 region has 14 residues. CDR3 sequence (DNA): TGCGCCAGCAGCGAGGGACTAGCGAACTACGAGCAGTACTTC. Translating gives CASSEGLANYEQYF.

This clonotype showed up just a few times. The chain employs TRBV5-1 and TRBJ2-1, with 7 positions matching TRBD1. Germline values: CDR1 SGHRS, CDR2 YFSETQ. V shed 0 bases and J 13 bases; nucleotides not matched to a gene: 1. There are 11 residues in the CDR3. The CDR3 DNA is TGCGCCAGCAGCTTGGAGGGGGCCCAGTTCTTC. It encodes CASSLEGAQFF.

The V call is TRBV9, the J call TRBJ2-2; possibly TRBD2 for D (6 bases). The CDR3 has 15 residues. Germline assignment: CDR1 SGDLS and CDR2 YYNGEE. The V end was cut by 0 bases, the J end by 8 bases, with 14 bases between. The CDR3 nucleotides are TGTGCCAGCAGCGTAGCGGAGGGGCCGTCAGGGGAGCTGTTTTTT. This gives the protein CASSVAEGPSGELFF.

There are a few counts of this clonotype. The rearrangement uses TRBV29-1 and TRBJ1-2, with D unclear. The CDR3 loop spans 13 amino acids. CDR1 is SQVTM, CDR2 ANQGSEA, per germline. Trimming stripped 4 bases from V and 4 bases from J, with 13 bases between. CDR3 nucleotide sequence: TGCAGCGTTGTAACTTTCTGGGCCTATGGCTACACCTTC. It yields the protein CSVVTFWAYGYTF.

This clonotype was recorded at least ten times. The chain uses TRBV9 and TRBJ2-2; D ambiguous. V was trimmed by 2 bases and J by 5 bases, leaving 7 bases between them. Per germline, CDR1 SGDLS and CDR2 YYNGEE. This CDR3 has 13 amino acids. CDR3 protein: CASSVSNTGELFF. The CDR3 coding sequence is TGTGCCAGCAGCGTTTCAAATACCGGGGAGCTGTTTTTT.

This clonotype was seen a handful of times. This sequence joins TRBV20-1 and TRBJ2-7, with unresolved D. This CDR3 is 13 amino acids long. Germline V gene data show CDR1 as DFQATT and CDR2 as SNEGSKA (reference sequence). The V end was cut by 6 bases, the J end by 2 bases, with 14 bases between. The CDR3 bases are TGCAGTGCCATTTACATTAACGCCTACGAGCAGTACTTC. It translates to CSAIYINAYEQYF.

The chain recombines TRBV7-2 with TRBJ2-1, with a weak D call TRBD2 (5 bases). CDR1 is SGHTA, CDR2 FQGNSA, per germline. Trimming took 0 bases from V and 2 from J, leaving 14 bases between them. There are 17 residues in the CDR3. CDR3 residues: CASSLARSGVAYNEQFF. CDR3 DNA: TGTGCCAGCAGCTTAGCGCGCAGCGGAGTGGCCTACAATGAGCAGTTCTTC.

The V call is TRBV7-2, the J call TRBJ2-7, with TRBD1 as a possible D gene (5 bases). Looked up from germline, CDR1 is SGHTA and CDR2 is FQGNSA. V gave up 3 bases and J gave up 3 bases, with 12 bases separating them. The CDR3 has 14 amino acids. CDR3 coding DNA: TGTGCCAGCAGCTTTTACGTAGGGGACTACGAGCAGTACTTC. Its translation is CASSFYVGDYEQYF.

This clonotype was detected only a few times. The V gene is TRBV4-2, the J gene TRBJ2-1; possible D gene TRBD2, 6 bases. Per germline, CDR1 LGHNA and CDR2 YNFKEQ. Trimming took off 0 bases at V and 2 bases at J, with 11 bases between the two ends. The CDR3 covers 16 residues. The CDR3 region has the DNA TGTGCCAGCAGCCAAGAGGGAGGTATGACCTACAATGAGCAGTTCTTC. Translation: CASSQEGGMTYNEQFF.

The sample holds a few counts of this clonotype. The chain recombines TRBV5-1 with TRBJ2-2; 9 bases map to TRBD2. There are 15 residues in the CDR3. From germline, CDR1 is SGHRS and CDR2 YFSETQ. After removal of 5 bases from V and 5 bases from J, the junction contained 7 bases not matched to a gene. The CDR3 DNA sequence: TGCGCCAGCAGAAAGGCGGGAGGGCAGACCGGGGAGCTGTTTTTT. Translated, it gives CASRKAGGQTGELFF.